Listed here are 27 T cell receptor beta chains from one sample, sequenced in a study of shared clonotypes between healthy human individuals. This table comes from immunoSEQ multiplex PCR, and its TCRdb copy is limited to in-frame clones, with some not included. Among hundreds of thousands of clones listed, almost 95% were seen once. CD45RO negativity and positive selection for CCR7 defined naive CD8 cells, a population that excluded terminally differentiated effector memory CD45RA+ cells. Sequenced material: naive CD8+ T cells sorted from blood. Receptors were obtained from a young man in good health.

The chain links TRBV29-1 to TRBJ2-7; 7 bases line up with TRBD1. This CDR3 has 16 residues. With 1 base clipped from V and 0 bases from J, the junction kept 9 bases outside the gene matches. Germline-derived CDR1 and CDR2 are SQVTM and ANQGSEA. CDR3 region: CSVEGLTGNYSYEQYF. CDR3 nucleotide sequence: TGCAGCGTTGAAGGGTTGACAGGGAACTACTCCTACGAGCAGTACTTC.

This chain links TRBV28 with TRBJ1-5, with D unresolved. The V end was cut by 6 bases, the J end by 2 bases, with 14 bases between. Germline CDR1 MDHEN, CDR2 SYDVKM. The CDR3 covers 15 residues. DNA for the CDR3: TGTGCCAGCAGAAAAACGGGTGTTGGCAATCAGCCCCAGCATTTT. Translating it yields CASRKTGVGNQPQHF.

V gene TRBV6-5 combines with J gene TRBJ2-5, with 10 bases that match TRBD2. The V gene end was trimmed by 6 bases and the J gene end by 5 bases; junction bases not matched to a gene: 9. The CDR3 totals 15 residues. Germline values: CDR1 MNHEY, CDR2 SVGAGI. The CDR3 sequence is CASSRPGLAQETQYF. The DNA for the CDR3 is TGTGCCAGCAGCCGTCCGGGACTAGCGCAGGAGACCCAGTACTTC.

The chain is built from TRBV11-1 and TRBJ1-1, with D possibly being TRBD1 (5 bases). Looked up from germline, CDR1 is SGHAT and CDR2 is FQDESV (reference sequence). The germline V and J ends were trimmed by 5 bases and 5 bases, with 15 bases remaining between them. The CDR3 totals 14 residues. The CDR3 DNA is TGTGCCAGCAGCCCGGGGACGGTGTGGACTGAAGCTTTCTTT. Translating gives CASSPGTVWTEAFF. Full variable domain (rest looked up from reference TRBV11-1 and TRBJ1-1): EAEVAQSPRYKITEKSQAVAFWCDPISGHATLYWYRQILGQGPELLVQFQDESVVDDSQLPKDRFSAERLKGVDSTLKIQPAELGDSAMYLCASSPGTVWTEAFFGQGTRLTVV.

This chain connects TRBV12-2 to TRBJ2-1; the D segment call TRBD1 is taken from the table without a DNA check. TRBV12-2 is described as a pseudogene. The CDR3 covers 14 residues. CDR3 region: CASRLGTGGYEQFF. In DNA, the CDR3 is TGTGCAAGTCGCTTGGGGACAGGGGGATATGAGCAGTTCTTC.

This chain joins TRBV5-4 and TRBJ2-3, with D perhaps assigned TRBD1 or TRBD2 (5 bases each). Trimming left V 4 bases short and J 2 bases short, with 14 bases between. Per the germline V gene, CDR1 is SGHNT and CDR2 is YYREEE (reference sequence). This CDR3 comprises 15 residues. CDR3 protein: CASSQGATNTDTQYF. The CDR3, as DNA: TGTGCCAGCAGCCAGGGAGCGACTAACACAGATACGCAGTATTTT. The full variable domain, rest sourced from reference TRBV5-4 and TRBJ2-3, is ETGVTQSPTHLIKTRGQQVTLRCSSQSGHNTVSWYQQALGQGPQFIFQYYREEENGRGNFPPRFSGLQFPNYSSELNVNALELDDSALYLCASSQGATNTDTQYFGPGTRLTVL.

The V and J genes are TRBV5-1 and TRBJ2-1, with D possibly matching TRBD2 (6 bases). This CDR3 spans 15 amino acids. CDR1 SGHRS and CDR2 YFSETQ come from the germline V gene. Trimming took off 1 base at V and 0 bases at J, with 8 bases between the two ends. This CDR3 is CASSLREPSYNEQFF. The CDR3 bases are TGCGCCAGCAGCTTGCGGGAGCCCTCCTACAATGAGCAGTTCTTC.

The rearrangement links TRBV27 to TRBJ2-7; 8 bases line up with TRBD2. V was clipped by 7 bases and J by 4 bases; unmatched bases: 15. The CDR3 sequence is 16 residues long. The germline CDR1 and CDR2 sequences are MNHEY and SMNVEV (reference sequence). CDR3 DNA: TGTGCCAGCACCCCTACGGTAGCGGGAAGTCCTTACGAGCAGTACTTC. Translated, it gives CASTPTVAGSPYEQYF.

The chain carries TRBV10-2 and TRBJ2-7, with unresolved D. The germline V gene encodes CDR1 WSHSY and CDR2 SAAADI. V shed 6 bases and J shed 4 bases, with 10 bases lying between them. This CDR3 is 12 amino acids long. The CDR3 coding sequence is TGCGCCAGCAGCTTGACTGGGTACGAGCAGTACTTC. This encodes CASSLTGYEQYF.

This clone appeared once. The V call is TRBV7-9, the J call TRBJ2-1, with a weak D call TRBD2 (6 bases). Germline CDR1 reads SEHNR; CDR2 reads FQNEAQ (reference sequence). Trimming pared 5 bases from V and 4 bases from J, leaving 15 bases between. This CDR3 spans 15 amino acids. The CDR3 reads CASSDRDSVYNEQFF. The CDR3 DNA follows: TGTGCCAGCAGCGACCGGGACTCCGTTTACAATGAGCAGTTCTTC.

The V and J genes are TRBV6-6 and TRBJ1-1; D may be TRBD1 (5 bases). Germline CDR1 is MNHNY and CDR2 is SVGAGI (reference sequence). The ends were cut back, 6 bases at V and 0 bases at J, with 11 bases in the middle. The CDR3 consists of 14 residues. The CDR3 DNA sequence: TGTGCCAGCAGCAACAGGAGACTGAACACTGAAGCTTTCTTT. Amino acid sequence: CASSNRRLNTEAFF.

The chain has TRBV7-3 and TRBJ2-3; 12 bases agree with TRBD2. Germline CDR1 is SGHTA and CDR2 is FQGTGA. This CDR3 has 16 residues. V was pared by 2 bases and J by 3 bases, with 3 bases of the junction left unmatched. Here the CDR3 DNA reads TGTGCCAGCAGCTTACTAGCGGGAGGGAGGACAGATACGCAGTATTTT. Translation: CASSLLAGGRTDTQYF.

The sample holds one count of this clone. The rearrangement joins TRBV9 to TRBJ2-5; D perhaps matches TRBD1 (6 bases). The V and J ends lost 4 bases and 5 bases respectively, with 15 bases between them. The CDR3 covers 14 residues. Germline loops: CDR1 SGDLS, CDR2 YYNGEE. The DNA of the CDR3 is TGTGCCAGCAGCCCAGAGACAGGTTTGGAGACCCAGTACTTC. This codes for CASSPETGLETQYF.

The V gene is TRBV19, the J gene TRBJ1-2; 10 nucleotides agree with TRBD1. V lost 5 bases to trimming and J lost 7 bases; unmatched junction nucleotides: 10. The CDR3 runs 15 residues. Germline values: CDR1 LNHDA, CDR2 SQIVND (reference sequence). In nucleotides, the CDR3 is TGTGCCAGTAGTGTCCGTCCCGGGACAGGGGCTGGCTACACCTTC. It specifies CASSVRPGTGAGYTF.

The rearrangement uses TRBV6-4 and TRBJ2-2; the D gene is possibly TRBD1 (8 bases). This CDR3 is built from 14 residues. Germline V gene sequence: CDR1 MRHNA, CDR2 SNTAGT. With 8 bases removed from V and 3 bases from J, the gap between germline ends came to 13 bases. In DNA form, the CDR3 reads TGTGCCAGCCGGACAGGGAGGGACACCGGGGAGCTGTTTTTT. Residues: CASRTGRDTGELFF.

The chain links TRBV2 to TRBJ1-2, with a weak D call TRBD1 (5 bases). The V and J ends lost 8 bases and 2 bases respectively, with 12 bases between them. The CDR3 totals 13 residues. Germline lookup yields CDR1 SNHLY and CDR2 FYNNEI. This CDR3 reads CASVMGPNYGYTF. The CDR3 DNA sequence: TGTGCCAGCGTTATGGGACCGAACTATGGCTACACCTTC.

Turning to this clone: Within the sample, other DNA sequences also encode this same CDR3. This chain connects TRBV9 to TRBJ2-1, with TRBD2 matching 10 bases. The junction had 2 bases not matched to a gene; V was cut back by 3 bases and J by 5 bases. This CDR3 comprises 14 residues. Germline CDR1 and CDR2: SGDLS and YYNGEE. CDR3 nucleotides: TGTGCCAGCAGCGGGACTAGCGGAAACAATGAGCAGTTCTTC. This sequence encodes CASSGTSGNNEQFF.

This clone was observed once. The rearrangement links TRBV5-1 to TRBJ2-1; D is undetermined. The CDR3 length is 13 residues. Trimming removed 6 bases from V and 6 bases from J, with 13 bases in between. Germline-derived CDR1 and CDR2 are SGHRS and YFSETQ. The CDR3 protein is CASIDRLRNEQFF. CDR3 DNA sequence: TGCGCCAGCATCGACCGACTTCGCAATGAGCAGTTCTTC.

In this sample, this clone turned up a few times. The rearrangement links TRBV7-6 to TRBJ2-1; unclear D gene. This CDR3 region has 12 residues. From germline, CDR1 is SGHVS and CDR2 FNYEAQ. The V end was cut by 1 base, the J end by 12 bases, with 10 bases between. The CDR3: CASSLGAGRQFF. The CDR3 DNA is TGTGCCAGCAGCTTAGGTGCAGGCCGGCAGTTCTTC.

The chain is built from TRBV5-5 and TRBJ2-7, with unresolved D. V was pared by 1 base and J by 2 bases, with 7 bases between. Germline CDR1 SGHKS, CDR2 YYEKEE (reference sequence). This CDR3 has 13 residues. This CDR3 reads CASSLTDTYEQYF. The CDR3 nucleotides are TGTGCCAGCAGCTTGACGGATACCTACGAGCAGTACTTC.

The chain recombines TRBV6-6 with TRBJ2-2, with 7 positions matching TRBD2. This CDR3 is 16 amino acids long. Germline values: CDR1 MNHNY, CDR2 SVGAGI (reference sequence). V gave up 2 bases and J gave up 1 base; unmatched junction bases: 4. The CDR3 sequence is CASSYPLAENTGELFF. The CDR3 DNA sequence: TGTGCCAGCAGTTACCCCCTAGCGGAGAACACCGGGGAGCTGTTTTTT.

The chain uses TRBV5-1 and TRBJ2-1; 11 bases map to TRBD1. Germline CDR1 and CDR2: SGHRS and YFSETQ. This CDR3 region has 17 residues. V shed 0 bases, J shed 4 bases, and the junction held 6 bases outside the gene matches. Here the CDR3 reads CASSLVGQGDSYNEQFF. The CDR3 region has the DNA TGCGCCAGCAGCTTGGTGGGACAGGGGGACTCATACAATGAGCAGTTCTTC.

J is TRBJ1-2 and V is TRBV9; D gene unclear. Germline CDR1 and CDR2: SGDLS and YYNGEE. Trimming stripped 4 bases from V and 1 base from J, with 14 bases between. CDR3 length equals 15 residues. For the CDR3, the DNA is TGTGCCAGCAGCTCTTACCTTCGGGGTAACTATGGCTACACCTTC. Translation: CASSSYLRGNYGYTF. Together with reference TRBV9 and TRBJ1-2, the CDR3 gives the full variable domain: DSGVTQTPKHLITATGQRVTLRCSPRSGDLSVYWYQQSLDQGLQFLIQYYNGEERAKGNILERFSAQQFPDLHSELNLSSLELGDSALYFCASSSYLRGNYGYTFGSGTRLTVV.

The CDR3 nucleotides are TGTGCCAGCAGGGACAGGGGAGGGACTGAAGCTTTCTTT. Its protein is CASRDRGGTEAFF. The chain joins TRBV25-1 to TRBJ1-1; 9 bases map to TRBD1. There are 13 residues in the CDR3. J lost 5 bases, V lost 6 bases, and 4 bases had no gene match. Germline V gene lookup returns CDR1 MGHDK and CDR2 SYGVNS.

The CDR3 region is CASSGTGVSNQPQHF. Here the CDR3 DNA reads TGTGCCAGCAGTGGTACAGGGGTCAGCAATCAGCCCCAGCATTTT. The rearrangement uses TRBV28 and TRBJ1-5; TRBD1 aligns across 7 bases. The V and J ends lost 5 bases and 1 base, in that order; junction bases with no gene match: 5. CDR3 size: 15 residues. From germline, CDR1 is MDHEN and CDR2 SYDVKM.

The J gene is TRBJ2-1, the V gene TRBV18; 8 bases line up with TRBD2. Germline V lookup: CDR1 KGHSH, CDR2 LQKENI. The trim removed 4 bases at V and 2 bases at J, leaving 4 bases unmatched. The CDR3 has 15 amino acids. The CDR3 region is CASSQSGSAYNEQFF. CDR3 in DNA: TGTGCCAGCTCACAGAGCGGGAGCGCCTACAATGAGCAGTTCTTC.

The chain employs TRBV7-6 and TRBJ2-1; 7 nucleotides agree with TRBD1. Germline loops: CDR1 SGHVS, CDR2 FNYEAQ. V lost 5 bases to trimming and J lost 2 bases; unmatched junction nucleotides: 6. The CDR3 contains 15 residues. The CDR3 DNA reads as TGTGCCAGCAGCGCTCGACAGGGAACCTACAATGAGCAGTTCTTC. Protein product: CASSARQGTYNEQFF.